A selection of T cell receptor beta chains follows, all from one sample in a study of blood T cell repertoires in COVID-19. Repertoires were generated with immunoSEQ multiplex PCR, while TCRdb's copy carries only in-frame clones and drops some. The sample lists 350,000 to 450,000 clones, just over 90% occurring once. Sequencing was done on a sample of PBMCs or T cells enriched from blood (not recorded which). These receptors were obtained from a woman between 35 and 50 years old who had been exposed to COVID-19. Both conserved end residues are part of each CDR3. A D gene is named only where the DNA matches it firmly. Not all rows give a size; the values are once, few, many and, for expanded clones, a class.

clone_size	v_call	d_call	j_call	cdr3_aa	cdr3_nt
.	TRBV5-6	.	TRBJ1-5	CASSYRGNQPQHF	TGTGCCAGCAGTTACCGGGGAAATCAGCCCCAGCATTTT
.	TRBV6-5	TRBD1	TRBJ2-7	CASTFYRGYEQYF	TGTGCCAGCACATTTTACAGGGGCTACGAGCAGTACTTC
.	TRBV6-5	.	TRBJ1-5	CASSPQGNNQPQHF	TGTGCCAGCAGTCCTCAGGGAAACAATCAGCCCCAGCATTTT
once	TRBV27	TRBD2	TRBJ2-1	CASSENLLAGKVPRYNEQFF	TGTGCCAGCAGTGAAAACCTACTAGCGGGAAAGGTGCCGAGGTACAATGAGCAGTTCTTC
.	TRBV6-7	.	TRBJ2-3	CASSYSPNPGGHTDTQYF	TGTGCCAGCAGTTACTCCCCAAATCCGGGGGGACACACAGATACGCAGTATTTT
once	TRBV12-3/TRBV12-4	.	TRBJ1-5	CASSGGTGQPQHF	TGTGCCAGCAGTGGGGGGACGGGTCAGCCCCAGCATTTT
.	TRBV30	.	TRBJ1-1	CAWSPPPGSTEAFF	TGTGCCTGGAGTCCCCCTCCGGGGTCGACTGAAGCTTTCTTT
.	TRBV5-6	.	TRBJ1-1	CASSPPLGGRNYEAFF	TGTGCCAGCAGCCCACCATTGGGGGGGCGCAACTATGAAGCTTTCTTT
.	TRBV9	TRBD2	TRBJ2-3	CASSAYWREDTQYF	TGTGCCAGCAGCGCATATTGGCGGGAGGATACGCAGTATTTT
.	TRBV3-1/TRBV3-2	.	TRBJ2-2	CASSRGLYTGELFF	TGTGCCAGCAGCCGGGGACTTTACACCGGGGAGCTGTTTTTT
.	TRBV5-1	TRBD1	TRBJ2-1	CASSLRDRQRGSYNEQFF	TGCGCCAGCAGCCTACGGGACAGACAAAGGGGCTCCTACAATGAGCAGTTCTTC
.	TRBV30	TRBD1	TRBJ1-6	CAWSVMTGAASPLHF	TGTGCCTGGAGTGTAATGACAGGGGCGGCTTCACCCCTCCACTTT
.	TRBV21-1	.	TRBJ2-7	CASSPPEASGRSGF	TGTGCCAGCAGCCCCCCGGAGGCTAGCGGGAGGTCGGGATTC
.	TRBV5-4	TRBD1	TRBJ1-4	CASSSTRTGGEKLFF	TGTGCCAGCAGCTCGACGAGGACAGGGGGTGAAAAACTGTTTTTT